The present TCR beta chain was sequenced within a study of early T cells in non-severe SARS-CoV-2 infection. Unique molecular identifiers were attached to individual cDNA molecules. TCRdb re-analysed the 5' RACE reads in MiXCR, keeping a single row per CDR3 protein. Here the sample spans 81,000 or so distinct CDR3 sequences, approximately 12% being singletons. The CDR3 runs to 14 residues. Between the trimmed V and J ends, which lost 1 base and 2 bases, there was a span of 5 bases. The material sequenced was whole blood. The receptor comes from an adult who was a healthcare worker with PCR-confirmed SARS-CoV-2 infection or an uninfected control (not recorded which). The chain couples TRBV12-3 or TRBV12-4 to TRBJ2-2, with D unresolved. In DNA, the CDR3 is TGTGCCAGCAGTTTAGACTACAACACCGGGGAGCTGTTTTTT. This codes for CASSLDYNTGELFF.